This TCR beta chain was recorded in a study of Ad26.COV2.S vaccination and SARS-CoV-2 variants (dated by TCRdb to the early 2020s). Describing the broader study: Vaccine-arm donors were drawn from COV1001, a multicentre, randomized, double-blind, placebo-controlled phase I-IIa trial of Ad26.COV2.S in healthy adults. Ad26.COV2.S was administered intramuscularly at 5 x 10^10 or 1 x 10^11 viral particles, either as a single shot or as two shots given 56 days apart. Investigators did not know the trial group allocation while performing experiments and assessing outcomes. Trial participants were randomized into five groups of five: low-dose or high-dose Ad26.COV2.S given once or twice, or placebo on both occasions. TCRbeta repertoire sequencing served as the tool for gauging how specific and how broad the SARS-CoV-2-reactive T cell receptors were following Ad26.COV2.S vaccination. The TCR-sequenced set comprised about 32 samples: about 19 Ad26.COV2.S vaccine recipients, 5 placebo recipients and 8 SARS-CoV-2 convalescent individuals. Results the study describes overall, beyond this receptor: The authors noted that total T cell responses may have been underestimated by the TCR breadth and depth analyses. Vaccine and placebo recipients had comparable non-spike TCR breadth, which fits with the vaccine containing only spike. The study lacked the statistical power to compare responses across vaccine doses or regimens. After vaccination, substantial breadth of spike-specific CD8+ and CD4+ T cell responses was reported. Compared with placebo recipients, Ad26.COV2.S recipients showed higher spike-specific TCR breadth (P = 0.0014).

The immunoSEQ Assay was the method used to sequence TCRbeta CDR3 regions. After extraction, genomic DNA underwent amplification by bias-controlled multiplex PCR, followed by high-throughput sequencing. The study's processing was this. To quantify the absolute abundance of every unique TCRbeta CDR3 region, sequences were collapsed and filtered. T cell fraction was estimated by normalizing TCRbeta template counts to usable DNA, which was measured by amplifying reference genes present in all nucleated cells. Repertoire TCRs were annotated as SARS-CoV-2-specific when V gene, CDR3 amino acid sequence and J gene were exactly matched to a known reactive TCR set. The reference SARS-CoV-2 TCR set was derived from MIRA and filtered for enrichment in COVID-19-positive ImmuneCODE repertoires, a step that removed public or cross-reactive TCRs. Drawing on the MIRA antigens, annotated TCRs were analysed further at the level of specific ORF or position within ORF. Breadth was defined as the number of annotated unique rearrangements divided by the total number of unique productive rearrangements, and depth was defined as the summed frequency of the annotated unique rearrangements. Group comparisons of TCR breadth used two-sided Wilcoxon rank-sum tests. TCRdb stores this immuneACCESS table with in-frame sequences only. Part of the clones is absent; in the studies checked, under half of the shortfall reflects unresolved V genes, and no reason is known for the rest. V, J and clone size are those of that table, while D and trimming were read from the DNA. For this sample the table gives 300,000 to 350,000 clones, of which around 81% were detected only once. Of the sample, roughly 2% falls within the top ten clones.

A word on this clone: The target of this receptor is not known. One base away there is no much larger clone; base qualities are not given.

The treatment or condition label on this specimen signifies: around 19 received Ad26.COV2.S at low or high dose, single or two shots; roughly 5 received placebo; per-sample allocation not given. For vaccine and placebo recipients, repertoires were sequenced using samples collected on day 63 after the first injection. In Cohort 1b, about two dozen adults aged 18-55 years were enrolled at a single site in Boston, USA, between 29 July and 7 August 2020. Ad26.COV2.S was a replication-incompetent adenovirus type 26 vector expressing a prefusion-stabilized SARS-CoV-2 spike protein from the original Wuhan strain. The trim is 4 bases for V and 3 bases for J, with a gap of 13 bases between the germline ends. Reading from cysteine to phenylalanine, the CDR3 counts 14 amino acids. Of the read, only the CDR3 DNA is kept; its 42 bases are in frame from base 1. The germline V gene supplies CDR1 SGDLS and CDR2 YYNGEE.

This sequence was found in a person between 18 and 60 years old who received the Ad26.COV2.S COVID-19 vaccine or a placebo. This chain is built from TRBV9 and TRBJ1-1; TRBD1 might be the D gene, on 6 matching bases. The sample in question was peripheral blood, obtained in a trial of Ad26.COV2.S vaccine versus placebo. The DNA is as follows: TGTGCCAGCAGCCGGGGGCCATTCGACACTGAAGCTTTCTTT. Its amino acids are CASSRGPFDTEAFF.